The entry below describes one TCR beta chain. Antigen specificity is unknown. The data originate from a study of PD-L1 blockade in urothelial cancer. Study outcomes and limitations: Enhanced expansion of tumor-associated blood clones at 3 weeks characterized durable-benefit patients.

Stated time point: pretreatment peripheral blood. Germline V gene data show CDR1 as SGHAT and CDR2 as FQNNGV. This CDR3 comprises 17 residues. V was cut by 5 bases and J by 5 bases, with 22 bases left in between. The investigators introduced synthetic TCR analog templates into each PCR as spikes. Measured with immunoSEQ multiplex PCR; TCRdb has only the in-frame clones, and not every one. This table has fewer than 50,000 clones, roughly 90% appearing once. This receptor was obtained from a donor at least 40 years old with urothelial cancer. The sequencing here drew on PBMCs, taken around atezolizumab (anti-PD-L1) treatment. The chain employs TRBV11-2 and TRBJ2-1; tentative D call: TRBD2 (6 bases). DNA of the CDR3: TGTGCCAGCAGCCCGAGGCCGGGGGTAAGGGCGGACAATGAGCAGTTCTTC. Protein product: CASSPRPGVRADNEQFF.